This TCR beta chain was sequenced for a study of monozygotic twins with inflammatory bowel disease. Findings of the study overall: No single strong signal or clonotype associated with IBD was supported. Added variability in patient repertoires may stem from differing immunosuppressive treatments. Between concordant and discordant twins, repertoire similarity failed to differ, a result that limited power may explain. No discrimination was achieved between different T cell subtypes.

The CDR3 covers 15 residues. Points on this clonotype: Its antigen remains unidentified.

TCRdb re-called the 5' RACE reads; one entry per CDR3 protein, DNA not given. The table lists fewer than 550,000 distinct CDR3 sequences. This receptor was obtained from a human donor with ulcerative colitis or Crohn's disease, or a healthy co-twin of an affected twin (not recorded which). The specimen sequenced was blood. The rearrangement joins TRBV21-1 to TRBJ2-7; TCRdb's assignment of TRBD1 cannot be checked, as there is no DNA. TRBV21-1 is tagged as a pseudogene. The CDR3 protein is CASSTWTGITYEQYF.